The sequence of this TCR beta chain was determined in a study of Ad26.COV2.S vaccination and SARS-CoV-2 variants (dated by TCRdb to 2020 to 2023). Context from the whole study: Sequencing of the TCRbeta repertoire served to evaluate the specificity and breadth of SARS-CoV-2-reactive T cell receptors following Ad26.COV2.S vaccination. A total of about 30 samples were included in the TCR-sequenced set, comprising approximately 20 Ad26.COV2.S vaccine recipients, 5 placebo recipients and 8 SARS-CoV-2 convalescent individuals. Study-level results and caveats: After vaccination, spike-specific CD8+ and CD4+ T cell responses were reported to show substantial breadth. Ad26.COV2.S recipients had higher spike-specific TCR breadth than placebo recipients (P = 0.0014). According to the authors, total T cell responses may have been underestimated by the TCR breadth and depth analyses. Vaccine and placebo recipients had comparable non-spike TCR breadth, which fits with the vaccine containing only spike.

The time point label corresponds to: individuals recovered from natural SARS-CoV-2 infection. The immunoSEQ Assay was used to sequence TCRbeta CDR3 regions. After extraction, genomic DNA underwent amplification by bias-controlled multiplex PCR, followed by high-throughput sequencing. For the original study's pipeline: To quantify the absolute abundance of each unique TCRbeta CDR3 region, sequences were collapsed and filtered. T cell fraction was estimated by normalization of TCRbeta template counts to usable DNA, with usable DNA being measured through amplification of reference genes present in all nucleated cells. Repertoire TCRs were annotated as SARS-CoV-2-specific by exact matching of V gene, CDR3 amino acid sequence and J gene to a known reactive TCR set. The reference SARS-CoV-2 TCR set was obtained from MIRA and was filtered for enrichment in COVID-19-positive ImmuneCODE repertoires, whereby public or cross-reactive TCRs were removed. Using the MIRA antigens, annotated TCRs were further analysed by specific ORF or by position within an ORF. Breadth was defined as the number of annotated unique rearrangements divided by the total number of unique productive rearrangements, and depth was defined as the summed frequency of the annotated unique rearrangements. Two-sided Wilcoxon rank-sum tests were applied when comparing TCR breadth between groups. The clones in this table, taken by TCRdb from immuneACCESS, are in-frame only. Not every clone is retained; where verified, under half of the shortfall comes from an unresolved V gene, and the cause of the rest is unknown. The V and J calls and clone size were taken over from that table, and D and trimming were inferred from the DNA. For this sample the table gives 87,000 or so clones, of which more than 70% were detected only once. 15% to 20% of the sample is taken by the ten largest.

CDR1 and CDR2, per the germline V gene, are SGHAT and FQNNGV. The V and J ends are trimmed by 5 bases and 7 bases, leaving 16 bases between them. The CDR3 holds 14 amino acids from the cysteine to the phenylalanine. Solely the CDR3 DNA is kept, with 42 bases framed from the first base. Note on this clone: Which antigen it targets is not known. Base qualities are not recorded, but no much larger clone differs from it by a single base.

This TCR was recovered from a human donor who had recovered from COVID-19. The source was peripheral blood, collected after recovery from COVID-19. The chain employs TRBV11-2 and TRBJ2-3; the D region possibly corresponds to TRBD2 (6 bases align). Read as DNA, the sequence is TGTGCCAGCAGCCCACCCCGACTAGAGTATACGCAGTATTTT. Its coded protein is CASSPPRLEYTQYF.